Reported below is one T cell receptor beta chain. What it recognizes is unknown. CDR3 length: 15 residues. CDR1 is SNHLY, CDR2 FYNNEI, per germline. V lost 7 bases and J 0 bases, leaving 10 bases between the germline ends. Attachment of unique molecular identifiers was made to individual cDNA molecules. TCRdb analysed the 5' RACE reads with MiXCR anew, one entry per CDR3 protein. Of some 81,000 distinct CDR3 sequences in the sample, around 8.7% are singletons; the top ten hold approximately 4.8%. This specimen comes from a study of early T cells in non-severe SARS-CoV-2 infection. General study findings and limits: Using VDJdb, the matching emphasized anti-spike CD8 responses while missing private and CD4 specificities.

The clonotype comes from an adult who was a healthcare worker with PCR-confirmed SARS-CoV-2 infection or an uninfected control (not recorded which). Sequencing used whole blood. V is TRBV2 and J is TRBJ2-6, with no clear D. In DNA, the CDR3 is TGTGCCAGCAAGCGTGGAATCTCTGGGGCCAACGTCCTGACTTTC. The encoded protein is CASKRGISGANVLTF.